This T cell receptor beta chain derives from a study of cytomegalovirus exposure and HLA in healthy donors. V shed 2 bases and J shed 9 bases, with 15 bases lying between them. Germline V CDR1 and CDR2: SGHDT, YYEEEE. The CDR3 has 14 amino acids. While unrecorded immune exposures were likely, the donors were nominally healthy when sampled. Both 60 Vbeta primers and 13 Jbeta primers went into the PCR. The table came from immunoSEQ multiplex PCR; TCRdb's copy has only in-frame clones and leaves some out. The sample holds roughly 150,000 clones; around 72% are singletons and the top ten take 2.1%. The sample was PBMCs. The V call is TRBV5-6, the J call TRBJ2-1; D may be TRBD2 (5 bases). The TCR sequence derives from a middle-aged man in good health and CMV-seronegative. CDR3 sequence (DNA): TGTGCCAGCAGCTTCGGTGCCGGGGTTCGTGAGCAGTTCTTC. This gives the protein CASSFGAGVREQFF. Combining the CDR3 with reference TRBV5-6 and TRBJ2-1 gives the whole variable domain DAGVTQSPTHLIKTRGQQVTLRCSPKSGHDTVSWYQQALGQGPQFIFQYYEEEERQRGNFPDRFSGHQFPNYSSELNVNALLLGDSALYLCASSFGAGVREQFFGPGTRLTVL.